These 4 T cell receptor beta chains originate from one sample sequenced in a study of glioma-infiltrating T cells. Amplification of TCR alpha and beta CDR3 regions from RNA used iRepertoire nested multiplex PCR. TCRdb re-called the multiplex PCR reads with MiXCR, one entry per CDR3 protein. The sample contains 300,000 to 450,000 distinct CDR3 sequences, around 45% of which appear only once. Sequenced sample: glioma tissue, nonneoplastic brain tissue, or PBMCs (not recorded which). The receptors originated from a human donor with low-grade glioma or glioblastoma, undergoing nonglioma brain surgery, or in good health (not recorded which).

This chain links TRBV28 with TRBJ1-1; perhaps TRBD1 as D (6 bases). Germline V gene data show CDR1 as MDHEN and CDR2 as SYDVKM. The CDR3 sequence is 16 residues long. The V and J ends lost 5 bases and 5 bases respectively, with 21 bases between them. CDR3 nucleotide sequence: TGTGCCAGCAGTCCCGGGGACAAGGAATTTGAGACTGAAGCTTTCTTT. It codes for CASSPGDKEFETEAFF.

V usage is TRBV20-1 and J usage is TRBJ2-7, with 8 bases identical to TRBD2. The CDR3 loop spans 15 amino acids. The V segment lost 0 bases and the J segment 1 base; nucleotides outside the gene matches: 5. Germline V gives CDR1 DFQATT, CDR2 SNEGSKA (reference sequence). The CDR3 loop reads CSARDMGGRSYEQYF. Written as DNA, the CDR3 is TGCAGTGCTAGAGATATGGGCGGGAGGTCCTACGAGCAGTACTTC.

This clonotype was found a few times. A much larger clone lies one base from this, so it may be a read error. The J gene is TRBJ1-1, the V gene TRBV15; TRBD1 matches at 8 bases. Trimming took 2 bases from V and 4 from J; bases not matched to a gene: 0. Germline values: CDR1 LNHNV, CDR2 YYDKDF (reference sequence). This CDR3 comprises 13 residues. CDR3 sequence (DNA): TGTGCCACCAGCAGAACAGGGGGCACTGAAGCTTTCTTT. As protein: CATSRTGGTEAFF.

The chain uses TRBV4-1 and TRBJ2-1; D is perhaps TRBD1 (6 bases). This CDR3 has 14 amino acids. Germline V lookup: CDR1 MGHRA, CDR2 YSYEKL. Trimming stripped 6 bases from V and 7 bases from J, with 16 bases between. The CDR3 DNA reads as TGCGCCAGCAGGTTCCTGGGGGCCAGAAATGAGCAGTTCTTC. It codes for CASRFLGARNEQFF.